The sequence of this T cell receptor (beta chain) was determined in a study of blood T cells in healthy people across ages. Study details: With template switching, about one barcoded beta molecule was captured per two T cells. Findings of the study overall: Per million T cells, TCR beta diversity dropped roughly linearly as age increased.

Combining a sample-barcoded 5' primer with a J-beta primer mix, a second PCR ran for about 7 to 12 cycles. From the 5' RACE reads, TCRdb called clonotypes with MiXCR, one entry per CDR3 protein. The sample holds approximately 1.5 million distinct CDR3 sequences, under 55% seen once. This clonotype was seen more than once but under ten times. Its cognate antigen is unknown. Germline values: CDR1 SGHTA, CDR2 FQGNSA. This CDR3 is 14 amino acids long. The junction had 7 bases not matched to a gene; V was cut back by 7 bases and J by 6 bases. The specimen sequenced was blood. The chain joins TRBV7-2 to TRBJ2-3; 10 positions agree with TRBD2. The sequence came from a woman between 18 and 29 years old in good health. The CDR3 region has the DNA TGTGCCAGCACCACGACTAGCGGGTTCGATACGCAGTATTTT. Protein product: CASTTTSGFDTQYF.